These 13 T cell receptor beta chains were all obtained from the same sample, sequenced in a study of CD8 T cells in ankylosing spondylitis. No antigens are known for them. TCRdb analysed the 5' RACE reads with MiXCR anew, one entry per CDR3 protein. This sample carries roughly 700,000 distinct CDR3 sequences, around 17% of them seen once, and the ten largest clones take about 20%. Whole-study results and caveats: The study identified a TCR beta motif of several highly homologous variants that appeared characteristic of ankylosing spondylitis blood.

Input material: blood, either unsorted or a sorted T cell fraction (not recorded which). Every receptor here comes from a male donor with ankylosing spondylitis.

This clonotype was seen a few times. This rearrangement joins TRBV28 to TRBJ1-4, with D unclear. CDR1 and CDR2 from the germline V gene are MDHEN and SYDVKM. Trimming shortened V by 5 bases and J by 6 bases, and 16 bases separated the two germline ends. The CDR3 contains 15 residues. The CDR3 loop reads CASSTNSRADEKLFF. The CDR3 DNA is TGTGCCAGCAGTACAAATTCTCGAGCGGATGAAAAACTGTTTTTT.

This clonotype was recorded many times. The rearrangement uses TRBV5-6 and TRBJ2-5; tentative D call: TRBD2 (6 bases). V dropped 1 base and J dropped 1 base, with 14 bases sitting between them. CDR3 length equals 16 residues. From germline, CDR1 is SGHDT and CDR2 YYEEEE. The CDR3 nucleotides read TGTGCCAGCAGCTTGTTCGGGGGTCGCGTCCAAGAGACCCAGTACTTC. Amino acid sequence: CASSLFGGRVQETQYF. The variable domain in full, completed from reference TRBV5-6 and TRBJ2-5, reads DAGVTQSPTHLIKTRGQQVTLRCSPKSGHDTVSWYQQALGQGPQFIFQYYEEEERQRGNFPDRFSGHQFPNYSSELNVNALLLGDSALYLCASSLFGGRVQETQYFGPGTRLLVL.

This clonotype has only a few counts. The chain recombines TRBV4-1 with TRBJ1-1; D not resolved. Trimming took off 1 base at V and 1 base at J, with 10 bases between the two ends. Germline V gene sequence: CDR1 MGHRA, CDR2 YSYEKL. The length of the CDR3 is 15 residues. CDR3 bases: TGCGCCAGCAGCCAAGGAGAGGGCCCGAACACTGAAGCTTTCTTT. It translates to CASSQGEGPNTEAFF.

This clonotype was observed a few times. The chain links TRBV29-1 to TRBJ2-7; 11 positions agree with TRBD2. Germline V gene lookup returns CDR1 SQVTM and CDR2 ANQGSEA. Trimming at V came to 7 bases and at J to 4 bases, leaving 12 bases not matched to a gene. The CDR3 runs 15 residues. The CDR3 bases are TGCAGCGCCGACCTCATAGCGGGGGGGCGATACGAGCAGTACTTC. This gives the protein CSADLIAGGRYEQYF.

V and J are TRBV11-2 and TRBJ2-7; D assignment may be TRBD1 or TRBD2 (5 bases each). The ends were cut back, 5 bases at V and 2 bases at J, with 13 bases in the middle. Germline values: CDR1 SGHAT, CDR2 FQNNGV. CDR3 length equals 14 residues. The CDR3 DNA reads as TGTGCCAGCAGCACCGGGGACGCCGCCTACGAGCAGTACTTC. As protein: CASSTGDAAYEQYF.

This clonotype was detected a few times. The genes are TRBV6-5 and TRBJ2-2; 7 bases are shared with TRBD1. The CDR3 sequence is 15 residues long. Trimming at V came to 2 bases and at J to 1 base, leaving 1 base not matched to a gene. Germline CDR1 reads MNHEY; CDR2 reads SVGAGI. Written as DNA, the CDR3 is TGTGCCAGCAGTTACGACAGGGTGAACACCGGGGAGCTGTTTTTT. It codes for CASSYDRVNTGELFF.

The V gene is TRBV6-6, the J gene TRBJ2-3; D is uncertain. Germline V gives CDR1 MNHNY, CDR2 SVGAGI (reference sequence). The ends were cut back, 6 bases at V and 4 bases at J, with 11 bases in the middle. CDR3 size: 13 residues. The CDR3 sequence: CASSVRRADTQYF. In nucleotides, the CDR3 is TGTGCCAGCAGCGTCCGGCGAGCAGATACGCAGTATTTT.

The rearrangement uses TRBV25-1 and TRBJ2-6; 8 positions match TRBD2. With V trimmed by 4 bases and J by 0 bases, 2 bases remained unmatched. The germline V gene has CDR1 MGHDK and CDR2 SYGVNS. The CDR3 has 16 residues. In DNA form, the CDR3 reads TGTGCCAGCAGTGCGGGGGGGCCCTCTGGGGCCAACGTCCTGACTTTC. Protein: CASSAGGPSGANVLTF.

This clonotype showed up many times. The rearrangement uses TRBV4-1 and TRBJ1-1, with D perhaps TRBD1 (5 bases). This CDR3 has 14 residues. CDR1 is MGHRA and CDR2 is YSYEKL in the germline V gene. V lost 1 base to trimming and J lost 4 bases, with 10 bases between them. CDR3 sequence (DNA): TGCGCCAGCAGCCAAGGGGGAGGGGCCACTGAAGCTTTCTTT. As protein: CASSQGGGATEAFF.

This chain connects TRBV12-3 or TRBV12-4 to TRBJ2-2; a weak D match, TRBD1 (6 bases). The CDR3 covers 12 residues. Trimming cost V 5 bases and J 10 bases, with 11 bases left between them. CDR3 region: CASSVGGEELFF. The CDR3 DNA reads TGTGCCAGCAGTGTAGGGGGAGAGGAGCTGTTTTTT.

The sample holds a few counts of this clonotype. The CDR3 sequence is CSAYKRFSTDTQYF. The DNA for the CDR3 is TGCAGTGCATATAAGCGGTTTAGCACAGATACGCAGTATTTT. V and J are TRBV20-1 and TRBJ2-3; maybe TRBD2 (5 bases). The V gene's germline CDR1 is DFQATT and CDR2 SNEGSKA (reference sequence). The CDR3 consists of 14 residues. Trimming pared 6 bases from V and 0 bases from J, leaving 13 bases between.

In its sample, this clonotype was seen a few times. The chain links TRBV24-1 to TRBJ2-1; 8 nucleotides align to TRBD1. J gave up 0 bases and V 1 base, and 1 base lay outside the gene matches. Germline-derived CDR1 and CDR2 are KGHDR and SFDVKD. CDR3 size: 16 residues. The CDR3 protein is CATSDLGTGSYNEQFF. The CDR3, as DNA: TGTGCCACCAGTGATTTAGGGACAGGCTCCTACAATGAGCAGTTCTTC.

The chain joins TRBV4-3 to TRBJ2-1; weak D call: TRBD2 (5 bases). Trimming shortened V by 2 bases and J by 1 base, and 9 bases separated the two germline ends. CDR3 size: 15 residues. Germline V CDR1 and CDR2: LGHNA, YSLEER. The CDR3 loop reads CASSQLAESYNEQFF. CDR3 sequence (DNA): TGCGCCAGCAGCCAACTAGCTGAATCCTACAATGAGCAGTTCTTC.